This entry features one T cell receptor (beta chain) sequence. Clones were read by immunoSEQ multiplex PCR, and TCRdb kept only the in-frame ones, dropping some. The repertoire holds 40,000 to 55,000 clones, with roughly 90% as singletons. These data come from a study of T cell changes during pregnancy in multiple sclerosis. Germline CDR1 and CDR2: MDHEN and SYDVKM. CDR3 length: 16 residues. V was shortened by 2 bases and J by 2 bases, with 14 bases between the two germline ends. The receptor comes from a female donor with multiple sclerosis, enrolled in a pregnancy study. V is TRBV28 and J is TRBJ2-3; possible D gene TRBD1, 6 bases. The sample consisted of CD4+ T cells from peripheral blood mononuclear cells, taken in the third trimester of pregnancy. CDR3 residues: CASSLLPQGSTDTQYF. CDR3 sequence (DNA): TGTGCCAGCAGTTTACTTCCCCAGGGGTCCACAGATACGCAGTATTTT.